This T cell receptor beta chain was found in a study of patients and donors after allogeneic stem cell transplantation. From germline, CDR1 is MNHNY and CDR2 SVGAGI (reference sequence). V lost 8 bases, J lost 4 bases, and 9 bases lay in between. The CDR3 is made up of 12 amino acids. TCRdb recomputed calls from the RT-PCR reads with MiXCR, one row per CDR3 protein. The sample has 150,000 to 200,000 distinct CDR3 sequences; 30% are singletons. This TCR derives from a human donor who was either an allogeneic HSCT recipient or a stem cell or donor lymphocyte infusion donor (not recorded which). It is not recorded whose cells these are; they may come from a transplant donor. The specimen was blood, either unsorted or a sorted T cell fraction (not recorded which). The chain uses TRBV6-6 and TRBJ2-1; D not certain. The CDR3: CASQAPYNEQFF. DNA of the CDR3: TGTGCCAGCCAGGCCCCGTACAATGAGCAGTTCTTC.